The 24 T cell receptor beta chains presented below share a single source sample, sequenced in a study of T cells in Graves' hyperthyroidism and ophthalmopathy. Template material for amplifying TCR beta CDR3 regions consisted of RNA transcripts. The HTBI primer set was used in a first-round RT-PCR of the TCR CDR3. TCRdb processed the multiplex PCR reads anew with MiXCR; each CDR3 protein has one entry. The repertoire includes some 500,000 distinct CDR3 sequences, 24% of them detected once, and around 11% sits in the top ten. Material: blood. The receptors derive from a woman aged 25-40 years with Graves' ophthalmopathy.

In its sample, this clonotype was seen a few times. V gene TRBV19 combines with J gene TRBJ1-5; unclear D gene. The CDR3 is made up of 14 amino acids. The germline V gene has CDR1 LNHDA and CDR2 SQIVND (reference sequence). V lost 5 bases to trimming and J lost 2 bases, with 10 bases between them. The chain's CDR3 is CASSGWEGNQPQHF. Written as DNA, the CDR3 is TGTGCCAGTAGTGGGTGGGAGGGCAATCAGCCCCAGCATTTT.

This chain joins TRBV13 and TRBJ2-7, with 7 nucleotides matching TRBD1. The junction had 9 bases not matched to a gene; V was cut back by 4 bases and J by 3 bases. The CDR3 spans 15 residues. Germline values: CDR1 PRHDT, CDR2 FYEKMQ (reference sequence). This CDR3 is CASSSSTGIGYEQYV. CDR3 sequence (DNA): TGTGCCAGCAGCTCCTCGACAGGGATCGGCTACGAGCAGTACGTC.

This clonotype appeared many times. CDR3 bases: TGTGCCAGCAGCCGTGGGGCAGAGACCCAGTACTTC. It is translated as CASSRGAETQYF. This chain joins TRBV2 and TRBJ2-5; D is perhaps TRBD1 (5 bases). The germline V gene has CDR1 SNHLY and CDR2 FYNNEI. Trimming took 6 bases from V and 4 from J, leaving 9 bases between them. This CDR3 has 12 residues.

A note on this clonotype: This could be a read error, since a much larger clone is one nucleotide away. CDR3 residues: CASRSGWGVQETKYF. As DNA, the CDR3 is TGTGCCAGCAGGTCGGGTTGGGGGGTACAAGAGACCAAGTACTTC. This chain connects TRBV6-1 to TRBJ2-5, with D perhaps matching TRBD2 (6 bases). Germline CDR1 and CDR2: MNHNS and SASEGT. This CDR3 has 15 amino acids.

This clonotype was detected once. The J gene is TRBJ1-1, the V gene TRBV12-3 or TRBV12-4; TRBD1 matches 7 bases. The CDR3 extends over 13 amino acids. The junction had 8 bases not matched to a gene; V was cut back by 6 bases and J by 7 bases. The DNA of the CDR3 is TGTGCCAGCAGCAGCGACAGGGTCGGTGAAGCTTTCTTT. Translating it yields CASSSDRVGEAFF.

The chain links TRBV24-1 to TRBJ2-5, with D possibly being TRBD1 or TRBD2 (5 bases each). Germline CDR1 KGHDR, CDR2 SFDVKD. V lost 1 base and J lost 5, with 13 bases in between. The CDR3 is made up of 15 amino acids. CDR3 sequence: CATSDFAGRVETQYF. The DNA for the CDR3 is TGTGCCACCAGTGATTTTGCGGGCAGGGTGGAGACCCAGTACTTC.

In the case of this clonotype: A clone one base away is much larger, so this may be a read error. This chain joins TRBV12-3 or TRBV12-4 and TRBJ1-5, with D tentatively TRBD1 (5 bases). The length of the CDR3 is 14 residues. The CDR3 protein is CASSLLGEGQPHHF. DNA of the CDR3: TGTGCCAGCAGTTTGTTGGGGGAGGGTCAGCCCCATCATTTT.

This clonotype was seen ten or more times. The rearrangement links TRBV6-1 to TRBJ1-1; 7 bases map to TRBD1. Losses at the gene ends were 3 bases for V and 7 bases for J; bases not matched to a gene: 2. CDR1 and CDR2 (germline): MNHNS, SASEGT. This CDR3 spans 12 amino acids. The CDR3 bases are TGTGCCAGCAGTGACTGGGACAGTGAAGCTTTCTTT. As protein: CASSDWDSEAFF.

This clonotype was counted many times. J is TRBJ2-6 and V is TRBV12-3 or TRBV12-4; D unresolved. This CDR3 spans 15 amino acids. V lost 1 base, J lost 1 base, and 5 bases lay in between. CDR3 sequence reads: CASSLGLSGANVLTF. In DNA form, the CDR3 reads TGTGCCAGCAGTTTAGGCCTGTCTGGGGCCAACGTCCTGACTTTC.

The gene calls are TRBV12-3 or TRBV12-4 and TRBJ1-2, with a tentative D call TRBD1 (6 bases). V shed 6 bases and J shed 3 bases, with 20 bases lying between them. The CDR3 is made up of 16 amino acids. The CDR3 DNA sequence: TGTGCCAGCAGCCTCCCTGGGACAACAGGTGACTATGGCTACACCTTC. This codes for CASSLPGTTGDYGYTF.

There are a few counts of this clonotype. This chain uses TRBV20-1 with TRBJ2-5; 13 bases are a match to TRBD2. Germline CDR1 and CDR2: DFQATT and SNEGSKA (reference sequence). The length of the CDR3 is 15 residues. The CDR3 region is CSSTTSGGVWETQYF. DNA for the CDR3: TGCAGCTCCACTACTAGCGGGGGGGTCTGGGAGACCCAGTACTTC.

The chain couples TRBV5-1 to TRBJ1-3, with 8 bases aligning to TRBD1. V was clipped by 0 bases and J by 1 base; unmatched bases: 6. The CDR3 contains 17 residues. The germline CDR1 and CDR2 sequences are SGHRS and YFSETQ. The CDR3 reads CASSLAGTGPSGNTIYF. The CDR3 region has the DNA TGCGCCAGCAGCTTGGCCGGGACAGGACCATCTGGAAACACCATATATTTT.

This clonotype was recorded at least ten times. The rearrangement joins TRBV7-9 to TRBJ2-7; 8 nucleotides align to TRBD1. V lost 7 bases, J lost 3 bases, and 5 bases stayed unmatched. CDR1 and CDR2 from the germline V gene are SEHNR and FQNEAQ (reference sequence). The CDR3 extends over 13 amino acids. CDR3 DNA: TGTGCCAGCACAGGGGGCGCAGACTACGAGCAGTACTTC. Translation: CASTGGADYEQYF. The whole variable domain, remainder taken from reference TRBV7-9 and TRBJ2-7, is DTGVSQNPRHKITKRGQNVTFRCDPISEHNRLYWYRQTLGQGPEFLTYFQNEAQLEKSRLLSDRFSAERPKGSFSTLEIQRTEQGDSAMYLCASTGGADYEQYFGPGTRLTVT.

This clonotype was counted at least ten times. V is TRBV29-1 and J is TRBJ1-1; D is unresolved. CDR1 is SQVTM, CDR2 ANQGSEA, per germline. The V end was cut by 2 bases, the J end by 6 bases, with 7 bases between. This CDR3 spans 11 amino acids. The CDR3 loop is CSVELVSEAFF. CDR3 sequence (DNA): TGCAGCGTTGAACTGGTCTCTGAAGCTTTCTTT.

V is TRBV20-1 and J is TRBJ2-5; 9 bases map to TRBD2. Germline V gene sequence: CDR1 DFQATT, CDR2 SNEGSKA (reference sequence). This CDR3 has 15 residues. V lost 0 bases and J lost 3; bases outside the gene matches: 5. This CDR3 reads CSAREGLAGKETQYF. The DNA of the CDR3 is TGCAGTGCTAGAGAGGGACTAGCAGGCAAAGAGACCCAGTACTTC.

Comments on this clonotype: A much bigger clone sits one base away, suggesting this may be a read error. V and J are TRBV12-3 or TRBV12-4 and TRBJ2-7; the D call may be TRBD1 or TRBD2 (5 bases each). This CDR3 has 13 residues. V lost 8 bases to trimming and J lost 3 bases, with 14 bases between them. The CDR3, as DNA: TGTGCCAGCTGCCAGGGACCCTACTACGAGCAGTACTTC. This codes for CASCQGPYYEQYF.

This clonotype came up many times. The chain links TRBV11-2 to TRBJ1-5, with TRBD1 matching 7 bases. This CDR3 has 17 residues. V shed 0 bases, J shed 0 bases, and the junction held 5 bases outside the gene matches. CDR1 SGHAT and CDR2 FQNNGV come from the germline V gene. CDR3 residues: CASSLEAGGYSNQPQHF. The CDR3, as DNA: TGTGCCAGCAGCTTAGAGGCAGGGGGTTATAGCAATCAGCCCCAGCATTTT. The full variable domain, with the rest looked up from reference TRBV11-2 and TRBJ1-5, is EAGVAQSPRYKIIEKRQSVAFWCNPISGHATLYWYQQILGQGPKLLIQFQNNGVVDDSQLPKDRFSAERLKGVDSTLKIQPAKLEDSAVYLCASSLEAGGYSNQPQHFGDGTRLSIL.

This clonotype was found many times. This chain connects TRBV5-1 to TRBJ1-1; D possibly corresponds to TRBD1 (5 bases). CDR1 and CDR2 (germline): SGHRS, YFSETQ. Trimming cost V 3 bases and J 1 base, with 13 bases left between them. The CDR3 totals 15 residues. CDR3 amino acids: CASSSQGAGNTEAFF. The CDR3 bases are TGCGCCAGCAGCTCCCAGGGAGCCGGGAACACTGAAGCTTTCTTT.

This clonotype occurred many times. The chain couples TRBV5-1 to TRBJ1-2; D unresolved. This CDR3 comprises 15 residues. The germline V and J ends were trimmed by 0 bases and 6 bases, with 15 bases remaining between them. Germline CDR1 SGHRS, CDR2 YFSETQ. CDR3 bases: TGCGCCAGCAGCTTGGATGGCCAATTAAAGGATGGCTACACCTTC. Encoded protein: CASSLDGQLKDGYTF. Supplemented by reference TRBV5-1 and TRBJ1-2, the full variable domain reads KAGVTQTPRYLIKTRGQQVTLSCSPISGHRSVSWYQQTPGQGLQFLFEYFSETQRNKGNFPGRFSGRQFSNSRSEMNVSTLELGDSALYLCASSLDGQLKDGYTFGSGTRLTVV.

This clonotype occurred many times. CDR3 sequence reads: CSVDHQGQETQYF. CDR3 in DNA: TGCAGCGTTGATCATCAGGGCCAAGAGACCCAGTACTTC. This rearrangement joins TRBV29-1 to TRBJ2-5; D is possibly TRBD1 (5 bases). The germline CDR1 and CDR2 sequences are SQVTM and ANQGSEA. The CDR3 consists of 13 residues. Between the trimmed V and J ends, which lost 3 bases and 1 base, there was a span of 9 bases. Supplemented by reference TRBV29-1 and TRBJ2-5, the full variable domain reads SAVISQKPSRDICQRGTSLTIQCQVDSQVTMMFWYRQQPGQSLTLIATANQGSEATYESGFVIDKFPISRPNLTFSTLTVSNMSPEDSSIYLCSVDHQGQETQYFGPGTRLLVL.

In its sample, this clonotype was seen many times. This chain connects TRBV10-3 to TRBJ1-5; a weak D match, TRBD1 (5 bases). V was cut by 6 bases and J by 4 bases, with 10 bases left in between. The CDR3 is made up of 13 amino acids. CDR1 is ENHRY, CDR2 SYGVKD, per germline. In DNA, the CDR3 is TGTGCCATCAGGGGGGTGGGGAATCAGCCCCAGCATTTT. It translates to CAIRGVGNQPQHF.

The chain links TRBV2 to TRBJ2-5; maybe TRBD2 (5 bases). The CDR3 runs 10 residues. V shed 7 bases and J shed 7 bases, with 7 bases lying between them. Germline V gene sequence: CDR1 SNHLY, CDR2 FYNNEI. CDR3 in amino acids: CASKGGTQYF. The CDR3, as DNA: TGTGCCAGCAAAGGAGGGACCCAGTACTTC.

This clonotype has ten or more counts. The rearrangement links TRBV5-1 to TRBJ2-7; D remains unclear. Looked up from germline, CDR1 is SGHRS and CDR2 is YFSETQ. Trimming took 1 base from V and 1 from J, leaving 9 bases between them. The CDR3 length is 14 residues. The CDR3 loop reads CASSLSLISYEQYF. The CDR3 DNA follows: TGCGCCAGCAGCTTGAGCCTCATATCCTACGAGCAGTACTTC. Filled out from reference TRBV5-1 and TRBJ2-7, the complete variable domain reads KAGVTQTPRYLIKTRGQQVTLSCSPISGHRSVSWYQQTPGQGLQFLFEYFSETQRNKGNFPGRFSGRQFSNSRSEMNVSTLELGDSALYLCASSLSLISYEQYFGPGTRLTVT.

This clonotype has ten or more counts. The chain combines TRBV29-1 with TRBJ1-2; no definite D call. The CDR3 length is 12 residues. V gave up 4 bases and J gave up 1 base, with 7 bases separating them. CDR1 is SQVTM and CDR2 is ANQGSEA in the germline V gene. CDR3 in amino acids: CSVVSDNYGYTF. CDR3 DNA: TGCAGCGTTGTGTCCGATAACTATGGCTACACCTTC.